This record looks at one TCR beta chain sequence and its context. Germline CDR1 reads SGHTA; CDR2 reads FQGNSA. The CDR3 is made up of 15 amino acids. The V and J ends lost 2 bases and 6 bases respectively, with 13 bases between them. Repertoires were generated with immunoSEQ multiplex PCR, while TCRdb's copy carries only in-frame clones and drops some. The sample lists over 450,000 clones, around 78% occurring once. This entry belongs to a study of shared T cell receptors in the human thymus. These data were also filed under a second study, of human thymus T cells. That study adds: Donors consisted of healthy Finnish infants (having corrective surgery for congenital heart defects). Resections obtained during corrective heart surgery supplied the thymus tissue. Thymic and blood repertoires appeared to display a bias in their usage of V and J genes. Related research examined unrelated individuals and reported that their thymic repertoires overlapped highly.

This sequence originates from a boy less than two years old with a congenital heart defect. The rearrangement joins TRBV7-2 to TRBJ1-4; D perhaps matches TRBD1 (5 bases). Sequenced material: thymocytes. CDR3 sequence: CASSLRGLEDEKLFF. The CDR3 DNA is TGTGCCAGCAGCTTACGGGGGTTGGAGGATGAAAAACTGTTTTTT.